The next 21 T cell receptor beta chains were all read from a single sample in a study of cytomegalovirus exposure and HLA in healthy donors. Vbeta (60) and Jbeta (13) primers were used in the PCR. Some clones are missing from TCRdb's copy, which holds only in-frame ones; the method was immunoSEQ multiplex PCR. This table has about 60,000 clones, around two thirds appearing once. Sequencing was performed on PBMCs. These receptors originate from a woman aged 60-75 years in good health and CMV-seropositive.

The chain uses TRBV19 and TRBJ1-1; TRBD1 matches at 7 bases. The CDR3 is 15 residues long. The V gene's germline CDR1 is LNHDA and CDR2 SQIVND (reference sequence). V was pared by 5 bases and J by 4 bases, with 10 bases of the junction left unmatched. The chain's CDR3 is CASSFAGGGGTEAFF. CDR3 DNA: TGTGCCAGTAGTTTCGCAGGGGGTGGTGGCACTGAAGCTTTCTTT.

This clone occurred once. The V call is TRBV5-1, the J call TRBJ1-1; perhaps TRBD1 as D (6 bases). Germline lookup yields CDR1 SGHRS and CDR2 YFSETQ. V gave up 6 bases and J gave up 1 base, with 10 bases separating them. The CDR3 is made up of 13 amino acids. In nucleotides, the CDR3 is TGCGCCAGCACCGTACAGGGGAACACTGAAGCTTTCTTT. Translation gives CASTVQGNTEAFF.

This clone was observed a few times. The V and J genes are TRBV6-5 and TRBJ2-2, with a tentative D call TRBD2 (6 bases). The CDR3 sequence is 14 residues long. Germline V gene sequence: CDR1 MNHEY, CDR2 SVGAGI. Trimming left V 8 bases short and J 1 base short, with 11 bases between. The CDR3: CASALGGNTGELFF. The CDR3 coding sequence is TGTGCCAGCGCGTTGGGGGGGAACACCGGGGAGCTGTTTTTT.

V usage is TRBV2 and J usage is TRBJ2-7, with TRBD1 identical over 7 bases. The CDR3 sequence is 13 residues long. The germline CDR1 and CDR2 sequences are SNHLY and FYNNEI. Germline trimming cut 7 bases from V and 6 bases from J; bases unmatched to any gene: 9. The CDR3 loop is CASKGQLLGEQYF. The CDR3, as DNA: TGTGCCAGCAAGGGACAGCTTCTCGGCGAGCAGTACTTC.

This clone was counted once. As DNA, the CDR3 is TGTGCCAGCAGTGAGTGGGGCAGCCCTCTCTCTGGAAACACCATATATTTT. This codes for CASSEWGSPLSGNTIYF. The gene calls are TRBV6-1 and TRBJ1-3; TRBD1 is a possible D gene (5 bases). Germline V CDR1 and CDR2: MNHNS, SASEGT. The CDR3 is made up of 17 amino acids. V shed 3 bases and J shed 0 bases, with 15 bases lying between them.

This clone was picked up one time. The CDR3 here is CASSSDQQGTTDGYTF. The CDR3 nucleotides read TGTGCCAGCTCATCTGACCAGCAGGGGACCACCGATGGCTACACCTTC. The chain links TRBV18 to TRBJ1-2; maybe TRBD1 (6 bases). The germline CDR1 and CDR2 sequences are KGHSH and LQKENI. This CDR3 contains 16 residues. V dropped 5 bases and J dropped 6 bases, with 22 bases sitting between them.

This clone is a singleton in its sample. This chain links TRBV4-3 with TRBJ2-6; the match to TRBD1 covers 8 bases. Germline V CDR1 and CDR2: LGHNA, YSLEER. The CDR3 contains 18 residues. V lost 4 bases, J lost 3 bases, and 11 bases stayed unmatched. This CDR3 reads CASSPLRTGRLGANVLTF. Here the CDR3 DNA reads TGCGCCAGCAGCCCCCTCAGGACAGGGCGTCTTGGGGCCAACGTCCTGACTTTC.

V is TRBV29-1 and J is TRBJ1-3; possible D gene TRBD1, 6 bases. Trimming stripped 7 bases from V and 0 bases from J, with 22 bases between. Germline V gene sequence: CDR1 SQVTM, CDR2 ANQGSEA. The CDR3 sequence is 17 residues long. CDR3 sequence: CSDLGRTAAFSGNTIYF. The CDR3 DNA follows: TGCAGCGACCTTGGTCGGACAGCCGCCTTCTCTGGAAACACCATATATTTT.

The CDR3 nucleotides read TGTGCCAGCAGCAAGGACAGGGGGAAAGCTTTCTTT. Translated, it gives CASSKDRGKAFF. V usage is TRBV13 and J usage is TRBJ1-1; 10 bases are shared with TRBD1. The CDR3 covers 12 residues. Germline CDR1 and CDR2: PRHDT and FYEKMQ (reference sequence). V was clipped by 5 bases and J by 9 bases; unmatched bases: 3.

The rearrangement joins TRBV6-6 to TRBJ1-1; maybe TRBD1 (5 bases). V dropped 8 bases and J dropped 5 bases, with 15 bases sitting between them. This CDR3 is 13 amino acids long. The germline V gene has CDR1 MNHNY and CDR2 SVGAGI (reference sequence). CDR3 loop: CASSTPRGTEAFF. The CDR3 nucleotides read TGTGCCAGCTCCACCCCCCGGGGGACTGAAGCTTTCTTT.

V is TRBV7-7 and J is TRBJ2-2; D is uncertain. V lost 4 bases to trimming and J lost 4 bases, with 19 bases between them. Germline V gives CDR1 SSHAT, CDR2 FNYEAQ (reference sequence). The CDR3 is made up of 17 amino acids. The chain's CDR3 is CASSSTSVTSATGELFF. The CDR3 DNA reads TGTGCCAGCAGCTCGACGTCCGTGACTTCCGCCACCGGGGAGCTGTTTTTT. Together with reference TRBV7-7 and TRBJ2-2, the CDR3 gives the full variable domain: GAGVSQSPRYKVTKRGQDVTLRCDPISSHATLYWYQQALGQGPEFLTYFNYEAQPDKSGLPSDRFSAERPEGSISTLTIQRTEQRDSAMYRCASSSTSVTSATGELFFGEGSRLTVL.

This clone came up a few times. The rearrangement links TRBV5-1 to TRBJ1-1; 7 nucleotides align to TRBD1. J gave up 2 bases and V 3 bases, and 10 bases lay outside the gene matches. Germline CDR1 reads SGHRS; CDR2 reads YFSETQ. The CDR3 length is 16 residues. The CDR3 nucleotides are TGCGCCAGCAGCTCTGGGACAGACCCTATTAACACTGAAGCTTTCTTT. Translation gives CASSSGTDPINTEAFF.

The CDR3 reads CASRVAGGSYEQYF. CDR3 in DNA: TGTGCCAGCAGAGTCGCCGGGGGCTCCTACGAGCAGTACTTC. The rearrangement links TRBV5-8 to TRBJ2-7, with D possibly being TRBD2 (6 bases). Looked up from germline, CDR1 is SGHTS and CDR2 is YDEGEE. V was pared by 5 bases and J by 0 bases, with 12 bases between. CDR3 length equals 14 residues.

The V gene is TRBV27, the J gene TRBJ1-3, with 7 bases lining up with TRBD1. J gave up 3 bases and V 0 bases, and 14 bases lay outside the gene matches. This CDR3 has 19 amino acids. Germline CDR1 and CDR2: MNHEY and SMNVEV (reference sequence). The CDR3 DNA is TGTGCCAGCAGTTTATCCGCCCCCAGGGACAGAGGGCTTGGAAACACCATATATTTT. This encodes CASSLSAPRDRGLGNTIYF.

Here the CDR3 DNA reads TGTGCCAGCAGCTTGCGGGACAGGGCCACTGAAGCTTTCTTT. Protein product: CASSLRDRATEAFF. The chain employs TRBV7-8 and TRBJ1-1; 9 positions agree with TRBD1. V lost 3 bases, J lost 4 bases, and 3 bases stayed unmatched. Germline loops: CDR1 SGHVS, CDR2 FQNEAQ. This CDR3 spans 14 amino acids.

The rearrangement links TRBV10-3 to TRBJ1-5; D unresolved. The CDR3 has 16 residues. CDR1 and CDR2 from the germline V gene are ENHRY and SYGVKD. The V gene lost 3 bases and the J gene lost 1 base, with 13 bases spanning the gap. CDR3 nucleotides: TGTGCCATCAGTGAAGTACCGGGATTCAGCAATCAGCCCCAGCATTTT. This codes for CAISEVPGFSNQPQHF.

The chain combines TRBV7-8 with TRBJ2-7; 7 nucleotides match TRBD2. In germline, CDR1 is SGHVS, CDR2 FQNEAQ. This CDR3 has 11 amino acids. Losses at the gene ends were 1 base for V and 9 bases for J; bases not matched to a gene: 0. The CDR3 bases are TGTGCCAGCAGCTTAGGGGGGGGGCAGTACTTC. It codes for CASSLGGGQYF.

The CDR3 DNA reads TGTGCCAGCAGCCCCCCAGGGTTACGTGGTGAAAAACTGTTTTTT. It codes for CASSPPGLRGEKLFF. The chain is built from TRBV11-2 and TRBJ1-4; tentative D call: TRBD1 (5 bases). Per germline, CDR1 SGHAT and CDR2 FQNNGV. The CDR3 totals 15 residues. With 5 bases removed from V and 7 bases from J, the gap between germline ends came to 17 bases.

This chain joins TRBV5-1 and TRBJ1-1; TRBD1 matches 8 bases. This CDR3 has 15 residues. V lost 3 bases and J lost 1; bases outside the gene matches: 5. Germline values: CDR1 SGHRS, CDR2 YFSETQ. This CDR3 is CASSWGGTGNTEAFF. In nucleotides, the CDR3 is TGCGCCAGCAGCTGGGGGGGGACAGGGAACACTGAAGCTTTCTTT.

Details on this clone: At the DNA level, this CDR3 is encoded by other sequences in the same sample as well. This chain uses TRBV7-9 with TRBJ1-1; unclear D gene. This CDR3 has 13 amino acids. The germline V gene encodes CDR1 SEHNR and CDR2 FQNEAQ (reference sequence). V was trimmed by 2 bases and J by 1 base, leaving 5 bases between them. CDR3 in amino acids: CASSLKQNTEAFF. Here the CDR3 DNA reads TGTGCCAGCAGCTTAAAGCAGAACACTGAAGCTTTCTTT.

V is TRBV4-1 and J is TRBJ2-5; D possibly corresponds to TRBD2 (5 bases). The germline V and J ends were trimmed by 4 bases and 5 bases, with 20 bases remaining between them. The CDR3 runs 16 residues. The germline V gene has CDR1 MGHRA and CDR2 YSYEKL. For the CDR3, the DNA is TGCGCCAGCAGCCGGAAGATCTCCGGGGAAGGGGAGACCCAGTACTTC. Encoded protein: CASSRKISGEGETQYF.